The 8 T cell receptor beta chains below come from one sample, sequenced in a study of identical twins. TCRdb analysed the 5' RACE reads with MiXCR anew, one entry per CDR3 protein. The sample shows about 530,000 distinct CDR3 sequences, 20% to 25% of them seen only once. These data were also reused for a study on yellow fever vaccine responses in identical twins.

Sample: CD4+ T cells sorted from blood. These receptors originate from a woman aged 18-29 years in good health.

There are a few counts of this clonotype. The CDR3 protein is CASTRVLQTASNQPQHF. The CDR3 nucleotides are TGTGCCAGCACCCGGGTTCTGCAGACAGCTAGCAATCAGCCCCAGCATTTT. The chain is built from TRBV28 and TRBJ1-5; TRBD1 is a possible D gene (5 bases). V gave up 7 bases and J gave up 0 bases, with 19 bases separating them. CDR3 size: 17 residues. CDR1 and CDR2 from the germline V gene are MDHEN and SYDVKM.

This sequence joins TRBV7-9 and TRBJ2-3; 10 bases align to TRBD1. CDR3 length equals 17 residues. V gave up 5 bases and J gave up 2 bases; unmatched junction bases: 10. From germline, CDR1 is SEHNR and CDR2 FQNEAQ (reference sequence). Here the CDR3 DNA reads TGTGCCAGCAGCCGTAGCAGCGGACAGGGGGACACAGATACGCAGTATTTT. Protein sequence: CASSRSSGQGDTDTQYF.

This clonotype was counted between two and nine times. This chain joins TRBV28 and TRBJ1-2; no reliable D call. The CDR3 loop spans 12 amino acids. Germline V gene lookup returns CDR1 MDHEN and CDR2 SYDVKM. V dropped 6 bases and J dropped 2 bases, with 7 bases sitting between them. The CDR3: CASRVNNYGYTF. CDR3 nucleotide sequence: TGTGCCAGCAGGGTGAACAACTATGGCTACACCTTC.

CDR3 loop: CASSRRQGGPRDIQYF. The CDR3 nucleotides read TGTGCCAGCAGCCGACGACAGGGAGGGCCCCGGGACATTCAGTACTTC. The chain is built from TRBV5-5 and TRBJ2-4; D possibly matches TRBD1 or TRBD2 (7 bases each). V was cut by 4 bases and J by 8 bases, with 22 bases left in between. Looked up from germline, CDR1 is SGHKS and CDR2 is YYEKEE (reference sequence). CDR3 size: 16 residues.

The DNA for the CDR3 is TGTGCCAGCAGTGATGTTTCAGGGGGCGCGGGAGAGACCCAGTACTTC. It is translated as CASSDVSGGAGETQYF. The chain has TRBV6-1 and TRBJ2-5; TRBD1 matches at 8 bases. Germline V gene lookup returns CDR1 MNHNS and CDR2 SASEGT. This CDR3 comprises 16 residues. V lost 3 bases and J lost 4; bases outside the gene matches: 10.

V and J are TRBV19 and TRBJ2-2; D might be TRBD1 or TRBD2, each matching 6 bases. Germline values: CDR1 LNHDA, CDR2 SQIVND (reference sequence). Trimming cost V 2 bases and J 0 bases, with 10 bases left between them. This CDR3 contains 16 residues. The CDR3 region has the DNA TGTGCCAGTAGTATAATCGGGGGCCCGAACACCGGGGAGCTGTTTTTT. Amino acid sequence: CASSIIGGPNTGELFF.

The J gene is TRBJ2-5, the V gene TRBV3-1; TRBD1 agrees at 8 bases. From germline, CDR1 is LGHDT and CDR2 YNNKEL (reference sequence). The CDR3 is 16 amino acids. V lost 1 base and J lost 9; bases outside the gene matches: 13. CDR3 sequence reads: CASSQGMQGALEAQYF. CDR3 nucleotides: TGTGCCAGCAGCCAAGGAATGCAGGGGGCTTTGGAGGCCCAGTACTTC.

This clonotype has a handful of counts. The J gene is TRBJ1-2, the V gene TRBV18; D unresolved. CDR1 and CDR2 (germline): KGHSH, LQKENI. The V end lost 1 base, the J end lost 3 bases, and 6 bases lay between the germline ends. The CDR3 runs to 13 residues. The CDR3 reads CASSPLKDYGYTF. The CDR3 region has the DNA TGTGCCAGCTCACCACTGAAGGACTATGGCTACACCTTC.